This TCR beta chain came from a study of low-dose radiotherapy and immunotherapy resistance in tumors. Across the whole study: Every two weeks patients got nivolumab 240 mg flat dose, plus ipilimumab 1 mg/kg every six weeks, intravenously.

Described time point: before trial treatment. This clonotype was seen at least ten times. Both TCRalpha and TCRbeta chains were reverse transcribed with V-gene-specific primers. With a V-primer adapter and a constant-region primer, TCRs were amplified for about 20 PCR cycles. mRNA that had been isolated underwent amplification through in vitro transcription. From the reads, TCRdb called clonotypes with MiXCR, one entry per CDR3 protein. This sample has 65,000 to 100,000 distinct CDR3 sequences, with 15% to 20% found just once. Looked up from germline, CDR1 is LNHDA and CDR2 is SQIVND (reference sequence). The CDR3 has 14 residues. The ends lost 5 bases at V and 1 base at J; junction bases unmatched: 3.

The sequence was obtained from a male donor with prostate cancer. The starting material was PBMCs, obtained before treatment. V gene TRBV19 combines with J gene TRBJ1-1, with TRBD1 matching over 8 bases. CDR3 nucleotide sequence: TGTGCCAGTAGTGACAGGGGTGGGAACACTGAAGCTTTCTTT. It yields the protein CASSDRGGNTEAFF.